Described below is a single T cell receptor (beta chain) sequence and its context. Antigen specificity is unknown. Libraries were prepared by immunoSEQ multiplex PCR; TCRdb keeps only in-frame clonotypes and omits some of them. The repertoire holds about 51,000 clones, with roughly 80% as singletons. This entry is derived from a study of a mutant IDH1 vaccine in newly diagnosed glioma. Across the whole study: Treated patients had a mean age of around 39 years and a sex split that was about 62% male and about 40% female. Prior therapy was radiotherapy, temozolomide, or both; most received both.

Time point: baseline, week 1 (first vaccination visit). As for treatment: pre-vaccination baseline after standard-of-care therapy. The donor cohort comprised cases of new WHO grade 3 or 4 IDH1-mutant, ATRX-lost astrocytoma. General study findings and limits: Whatever changes occurred in top peripheral T cell clonotypes seemed unrelated to pseudoprogression.

The TCR sequence derives from a woman between 35 and 50 years old with glioma. Sequences were derived from PBMCs, sampled from a glioma patient treated with radiotherapy, temozolomide or both.

Here the CDR3 DNA reads TGTGCCAGTAGTAGCCGGGACAGCACCTACAATGAGCAGTTCTTC. Translation: CASSSRDSTYNEQFF. The chain uses TRBV19 and TRBJ2-1, with 7 bases identical to TRBD1. V was clipped by 4 bases and J by 2 bases; unmatched bases: 5. Germline CDR1 reads LNHDA; CDR2 reads SQIVND (reference sequence). CDR3 length: 15 residues.